This T cell receptor beta chain was sequenced during a study of cytomegalovirus exposure and HLA in healthy donors. Study information: When over 300 donors were genotyped, 80% to 90% of them were found to fall in the Caucasian-associated ancestry cluster.

Both 60 Vbeta primers and 13 Jbeta primers went into the PCR. Sequencing used immunoSEQ multiplex PCR; TCRdb keeps in-frame clones, though not all of them. The sample has roughly 250,000 clones, around 80% seen once. V gave up 2 bases and J gave up 4 bases, with 8 bases separating them. The CDR3 runs to 13 residues. Germline CDR1 MDHEN, CDR2 SYDVKM. Regarding the study as a whole: Some V segments, including TRBV6-2 and TRBV6-3, were excluded as indistinguishable. A highly shared variant cluster was judged a likely technical artifact. Cytomegalovirus status, reportedly, was diagnosed with high specificity and sensitivity by the classifier.

With respect to this clone: Its antigen is currently unknown.

The sample consisted of PBMCs. The TCR was taken from a girl aged 2-10 years in good health and CMV-seronegative. The chain recombines TRBV28 with TRBJ1-1, with TRBD1 as a possible D gene (5 bases). The CDR3 region has the DNA TGTGCCAGCAGTTTAGCAGGGATCACTGAAGCTTTCTTT. Protein product: CASSLAGITEAFF. The full variable domain, rest sourced from reference TRBV28 and TRBJ1-1, is DVKVTQSSRYLVKRTGEKVFLECVQDMDHENMFWYRQDPGLGLRLIYFSYDVKMKEKGDIPEGYSVSREKKERFSLILESASTNQTSMYLCASSLAGITEAFFGQGTRLTVV.